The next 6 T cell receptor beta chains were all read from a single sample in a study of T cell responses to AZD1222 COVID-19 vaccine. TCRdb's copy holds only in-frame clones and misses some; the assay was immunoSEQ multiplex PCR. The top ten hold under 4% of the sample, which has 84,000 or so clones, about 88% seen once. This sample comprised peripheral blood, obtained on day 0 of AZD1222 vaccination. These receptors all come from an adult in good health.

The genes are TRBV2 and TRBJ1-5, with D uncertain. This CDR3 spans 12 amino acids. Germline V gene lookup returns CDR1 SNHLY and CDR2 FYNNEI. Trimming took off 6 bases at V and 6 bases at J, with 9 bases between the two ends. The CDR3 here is CASSAGIQPQHF. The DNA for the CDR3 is TGTGCCAGCAGCGCGGGGATTCAGCCCCAGCATTTT. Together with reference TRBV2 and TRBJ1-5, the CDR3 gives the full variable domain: EPEVTQTPSHQVTQMGQEVILRCVPISNHLYFYWYRQILGQKVEFLVSFYNNEISEKSEIFDDQFSVERPDGSNFTLKIRSTKLEDSAMYFCASSAGIQPQHFGDGTRLSIL.

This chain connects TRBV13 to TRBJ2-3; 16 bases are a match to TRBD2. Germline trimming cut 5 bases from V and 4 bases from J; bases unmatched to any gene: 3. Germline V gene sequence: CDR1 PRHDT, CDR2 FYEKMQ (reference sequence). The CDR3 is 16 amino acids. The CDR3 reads CASSPGLAGGPDTQYF. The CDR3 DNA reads TGTGCCAGCAGCCCGGGACTAGCGGGGGGGCCAGATACGCAGTATTTT.

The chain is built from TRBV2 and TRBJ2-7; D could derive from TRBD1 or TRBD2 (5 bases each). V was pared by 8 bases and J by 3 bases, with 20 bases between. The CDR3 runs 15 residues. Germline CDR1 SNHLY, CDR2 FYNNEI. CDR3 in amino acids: CASSKKGSRDYEQYF. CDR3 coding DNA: TGTGCCAGCTCAAAGAAGGGGAGCAGGGACTACGAGCAGTACTTC.

CDR3 sequence: CASSFRGREKLFF. CDR3 nucleotide sequence: TGTGCCAGCAGTTTCAGGGGCAGAGAAAAACTGTTTTTT. The chain combines TRBV27 with TRBJ1-4; a possible D gene is TRBD1 (6 bases). The ends were cut back, 3 bases at V and 8 bases at J, with 10 bases in the middle. Germline V lookup: CDR1 MNHEY, CDR2 SMNVEV (reference sequence). This CDR3 contains 13 residues.

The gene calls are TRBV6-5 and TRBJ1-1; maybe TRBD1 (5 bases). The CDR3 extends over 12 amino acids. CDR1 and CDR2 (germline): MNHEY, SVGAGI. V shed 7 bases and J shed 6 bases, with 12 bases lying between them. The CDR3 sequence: CASIQDIPEAFF. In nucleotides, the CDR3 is TGTGCCAGCATCCAGGACATACCTGAAGCTTTCTTT.

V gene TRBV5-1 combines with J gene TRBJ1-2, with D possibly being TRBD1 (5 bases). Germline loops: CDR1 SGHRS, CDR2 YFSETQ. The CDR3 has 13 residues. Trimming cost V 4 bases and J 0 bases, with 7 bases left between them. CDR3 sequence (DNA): TGCGCCAGCAGCCAGGGATCTAACTATGGCTACACCTTC. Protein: CASSQGSNYGYTF.